The sequence of this T cell receptor beta chain was determined in a study of blood T cells in healthy people across ages. Across the whole study: Researchers report that template switching captured about one barcoded beta molecule per two T cells.

A second PCR of 7 to 11 cycles used a sample-barcoded 5' primer and a J-beta primer mix. TCRdb analysed the 5' RACE reads with MiXCR anew, one entry per CDR3 protein. The sample includes 710,000 or so distinct CDR3 sequences, about a fifth of them seen just once. Isolated PBMCs totaled at least 6.5 million in each sample. Input material: blood. This clonotype was sampled from a man aged 65 to 85 in good health.

The CDR3 DNA is TGCAGTGCCCACAGGGCCACTGAAGCTTTCTTT. Translating gives CSAHRATEAFF. The J gene is TRBJ1-1, the V gene TRBV20-1, with D possibly matching TRBD1 (6 bases). Germline assignment: CDR1 DFQATT and CDR2 SNEGSKA (reference sequence). Deletions cut 6 bases from V and 4 bases from J, with 9 bases between. CDR3 length: 11 residues.